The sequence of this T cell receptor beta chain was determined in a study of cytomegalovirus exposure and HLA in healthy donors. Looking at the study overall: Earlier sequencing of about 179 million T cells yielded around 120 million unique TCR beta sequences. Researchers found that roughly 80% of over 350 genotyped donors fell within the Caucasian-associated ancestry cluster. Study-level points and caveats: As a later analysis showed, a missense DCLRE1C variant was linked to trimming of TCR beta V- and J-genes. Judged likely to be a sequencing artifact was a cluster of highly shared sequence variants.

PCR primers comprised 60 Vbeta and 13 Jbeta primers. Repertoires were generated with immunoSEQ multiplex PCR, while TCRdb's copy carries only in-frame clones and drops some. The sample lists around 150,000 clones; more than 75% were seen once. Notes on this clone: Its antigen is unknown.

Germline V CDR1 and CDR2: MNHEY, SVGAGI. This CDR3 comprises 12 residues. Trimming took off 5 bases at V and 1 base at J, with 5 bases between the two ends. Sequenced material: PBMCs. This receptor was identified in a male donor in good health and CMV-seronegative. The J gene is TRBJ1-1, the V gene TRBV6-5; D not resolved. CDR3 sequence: CASSQQNTEAFF. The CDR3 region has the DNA TGTGCCAGCAGTCAACAGAACACTGAAGCTTTCTTT.